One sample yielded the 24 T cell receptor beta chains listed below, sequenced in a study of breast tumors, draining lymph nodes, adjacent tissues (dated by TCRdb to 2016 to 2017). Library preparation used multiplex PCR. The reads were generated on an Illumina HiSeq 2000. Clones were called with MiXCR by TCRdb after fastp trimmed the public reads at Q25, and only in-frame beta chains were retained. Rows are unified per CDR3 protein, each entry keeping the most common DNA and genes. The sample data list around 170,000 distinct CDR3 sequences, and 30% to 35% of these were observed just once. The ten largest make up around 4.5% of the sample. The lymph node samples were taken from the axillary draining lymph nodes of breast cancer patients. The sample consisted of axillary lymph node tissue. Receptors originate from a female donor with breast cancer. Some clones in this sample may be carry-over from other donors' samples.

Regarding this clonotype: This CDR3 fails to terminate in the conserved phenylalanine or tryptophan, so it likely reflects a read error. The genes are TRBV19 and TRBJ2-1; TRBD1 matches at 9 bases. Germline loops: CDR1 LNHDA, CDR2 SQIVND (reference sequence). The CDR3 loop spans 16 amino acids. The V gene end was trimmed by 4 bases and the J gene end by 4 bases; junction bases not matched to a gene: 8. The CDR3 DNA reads TGTGCCAGTAGTACGGTCTACGGGACAGGGTACAATGAGCAGTTCTCC. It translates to CASSTVYGTGYNEQFS.

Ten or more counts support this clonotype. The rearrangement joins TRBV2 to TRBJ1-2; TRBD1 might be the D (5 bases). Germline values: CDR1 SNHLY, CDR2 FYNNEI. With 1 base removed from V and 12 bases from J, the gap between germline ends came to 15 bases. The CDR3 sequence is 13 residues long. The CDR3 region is CASSEELTGDDTF. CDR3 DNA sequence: TGTGCCAGCAGTGAAGAGTTGACGGGGGACGACACCTTC.

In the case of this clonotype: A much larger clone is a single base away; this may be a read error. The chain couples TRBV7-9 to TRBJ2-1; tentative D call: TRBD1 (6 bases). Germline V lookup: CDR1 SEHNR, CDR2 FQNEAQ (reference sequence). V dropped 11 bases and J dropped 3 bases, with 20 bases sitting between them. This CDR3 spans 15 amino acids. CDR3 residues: CACTTRGSNYNEQFF. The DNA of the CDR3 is TGTGCCTGCACCACAAGGGGGAGCAACTACAATGAGCAGTTCTTC.

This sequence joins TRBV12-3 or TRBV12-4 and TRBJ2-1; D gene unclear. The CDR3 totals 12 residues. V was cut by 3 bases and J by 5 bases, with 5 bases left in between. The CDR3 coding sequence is TGTGCCAGCAGTTTTTTCCACAATGAGCAGTTCTTC. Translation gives CASSFFHNEQFF.

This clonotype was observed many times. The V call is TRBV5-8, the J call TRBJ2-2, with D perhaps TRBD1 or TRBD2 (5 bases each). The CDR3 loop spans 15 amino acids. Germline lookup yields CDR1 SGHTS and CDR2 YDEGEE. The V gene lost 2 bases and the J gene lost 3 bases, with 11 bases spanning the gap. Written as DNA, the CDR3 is TGTGCCAGCAGCTTCCGGGGCGCCTACACCGGGGAGCTGTTTTTT. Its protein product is CASSFRGAYTGELFF.

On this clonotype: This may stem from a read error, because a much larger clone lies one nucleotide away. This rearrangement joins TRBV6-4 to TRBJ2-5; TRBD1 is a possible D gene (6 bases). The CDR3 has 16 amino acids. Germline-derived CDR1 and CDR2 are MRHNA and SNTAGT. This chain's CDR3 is CASSDGFEGDQETQCF. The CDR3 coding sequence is TGTGCCAGCAGTGATGGGTTTGAGGGGGACCAAGAGACCCAGTGCTTC.

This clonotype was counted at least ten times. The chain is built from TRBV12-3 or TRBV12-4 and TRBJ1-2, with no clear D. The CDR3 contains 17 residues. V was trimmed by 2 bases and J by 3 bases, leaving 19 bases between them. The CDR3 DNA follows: TGTGCCAGCAGTTTAAACGGGCCTAAGCTTCGATACTATGGCTACACCTTC. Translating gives CASSLNGPKLRYYGYTF.

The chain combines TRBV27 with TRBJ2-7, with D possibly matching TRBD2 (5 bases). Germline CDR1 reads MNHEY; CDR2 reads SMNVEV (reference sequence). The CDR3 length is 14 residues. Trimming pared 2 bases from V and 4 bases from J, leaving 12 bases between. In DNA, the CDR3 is TGTGCCAGCAGTTTAAGGCCAGCGGATTACGAGCAGTACTTC. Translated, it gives CASSLRPADYEQYF.

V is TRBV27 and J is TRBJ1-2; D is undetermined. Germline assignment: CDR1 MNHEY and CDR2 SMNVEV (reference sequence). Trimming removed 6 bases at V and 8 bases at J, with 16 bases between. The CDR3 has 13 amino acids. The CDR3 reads CASSPNHLEGYTF. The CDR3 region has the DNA TGTGCCAGCAGCCCTAACCACTTGGAAGGCTACACCTTC.

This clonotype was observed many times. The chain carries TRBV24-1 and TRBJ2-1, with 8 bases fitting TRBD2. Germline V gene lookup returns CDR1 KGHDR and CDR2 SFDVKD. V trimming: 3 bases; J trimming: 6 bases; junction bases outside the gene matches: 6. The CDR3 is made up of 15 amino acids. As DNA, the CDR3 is TGTGCCACCAGTGATGGGCGGGGGGCCTCCAATGAGCAGTTCTTC. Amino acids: CATSDGRGASNEQFF.

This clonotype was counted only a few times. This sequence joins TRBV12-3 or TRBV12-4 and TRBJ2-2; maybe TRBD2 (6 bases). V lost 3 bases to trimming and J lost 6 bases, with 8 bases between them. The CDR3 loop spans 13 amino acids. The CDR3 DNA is TGTGCCAGCAGTTTCGCGGGGCCCGGGGAGCTGTTTTTT. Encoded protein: CASSFAGPGELFF.

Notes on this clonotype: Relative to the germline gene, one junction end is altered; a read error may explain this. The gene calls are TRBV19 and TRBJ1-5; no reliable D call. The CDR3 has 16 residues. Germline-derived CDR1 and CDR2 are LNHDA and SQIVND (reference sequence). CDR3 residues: CARSIEPRGFGQPQHF. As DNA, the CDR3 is TGTGCCCGTAGTATAGAGCCCCGTGGTTTTGGTCAGCCCCAGCATTTT.

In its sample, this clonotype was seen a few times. CDR3 sequence (DNA): TGTGCCAGCAGCCTGGACATCAAGAACCAAGAGACCCAGTACTTC. As protein: CASSLDIKNQETQYF. The gene calls are TRBV3-1 and TRBJ2-5; D possibly corresponds to TRBD1 (5 bases). The CDR3 spans 15 residues. The germline gives CDR1 LGHDT, CDR2 YNNKEL (reference sequence). Trimming stripped 4 bases from V and 0 bases from J, with 12 bases between.

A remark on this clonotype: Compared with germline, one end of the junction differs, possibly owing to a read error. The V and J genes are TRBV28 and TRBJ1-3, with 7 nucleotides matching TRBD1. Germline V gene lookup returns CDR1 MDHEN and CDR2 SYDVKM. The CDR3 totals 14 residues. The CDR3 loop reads CAGSQQGTGNTIYF. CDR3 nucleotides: TGTGCCGGCAGTCAACAGGGGACTGGAAACACCATATATTTT.

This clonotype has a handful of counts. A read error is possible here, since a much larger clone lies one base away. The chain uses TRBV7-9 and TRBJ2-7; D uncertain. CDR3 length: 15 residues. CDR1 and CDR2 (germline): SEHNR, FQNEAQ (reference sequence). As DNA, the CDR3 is TGTGCCAGCAGCTCAGGTCGATCAGGCCACTACGAGCAGCACTTC. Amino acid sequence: CASSSGRSGHYEQHF.

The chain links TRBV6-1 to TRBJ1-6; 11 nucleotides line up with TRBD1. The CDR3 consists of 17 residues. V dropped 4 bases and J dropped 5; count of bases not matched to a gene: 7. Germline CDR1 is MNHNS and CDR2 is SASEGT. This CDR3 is CASSATGQGVHNSPLHF. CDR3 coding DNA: TGTGCCAGCAGTGCCACGGGACAGGGGGTCCATAATTCACCCCTCCACTTT.

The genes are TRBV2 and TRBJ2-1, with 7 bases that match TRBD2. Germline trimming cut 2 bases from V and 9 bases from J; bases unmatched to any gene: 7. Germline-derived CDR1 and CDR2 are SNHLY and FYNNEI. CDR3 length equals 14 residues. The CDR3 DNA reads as TGTGCCAGCAGTGAAACCAGCGGGGTTATTGAGCAGTTCTTC. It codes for CASSETSGVIEQFF.

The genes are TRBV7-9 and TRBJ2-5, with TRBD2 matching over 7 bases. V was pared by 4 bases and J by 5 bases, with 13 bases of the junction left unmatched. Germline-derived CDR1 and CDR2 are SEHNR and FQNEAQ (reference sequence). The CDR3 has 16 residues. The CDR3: CASSSREGSWMETQYF. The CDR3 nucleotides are TGTGCCAGCAGCTCTAGGGAGGGGTCGTGGATGGAGACCCAGTACTTC.

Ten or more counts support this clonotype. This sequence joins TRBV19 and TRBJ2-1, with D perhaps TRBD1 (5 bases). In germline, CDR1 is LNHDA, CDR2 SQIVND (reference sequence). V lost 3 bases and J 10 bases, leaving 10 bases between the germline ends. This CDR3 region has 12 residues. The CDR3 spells CASSIGWGEQFF. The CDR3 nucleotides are TGTGCCAGTAGTATTGGTTGGGGCGAGCAGTTCTTC.

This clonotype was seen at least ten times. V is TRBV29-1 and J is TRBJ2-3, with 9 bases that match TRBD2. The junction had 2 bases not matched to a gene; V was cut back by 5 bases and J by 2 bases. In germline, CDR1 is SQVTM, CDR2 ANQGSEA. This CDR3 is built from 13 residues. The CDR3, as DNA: TGCAGCGTTCGCGGGGGGGCCACAGATACGCAGTATTTT. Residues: CSVRGGATDTQYF.

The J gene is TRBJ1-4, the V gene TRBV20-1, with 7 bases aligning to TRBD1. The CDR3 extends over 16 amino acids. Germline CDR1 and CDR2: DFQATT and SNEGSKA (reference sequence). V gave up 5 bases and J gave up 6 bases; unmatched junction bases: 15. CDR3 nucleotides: TGCAGTGCTGTCCCCGCGGGACCCACAGGGGATGAAAAACTGTTTTTT. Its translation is CSAVPAGPTGDEKLFF.

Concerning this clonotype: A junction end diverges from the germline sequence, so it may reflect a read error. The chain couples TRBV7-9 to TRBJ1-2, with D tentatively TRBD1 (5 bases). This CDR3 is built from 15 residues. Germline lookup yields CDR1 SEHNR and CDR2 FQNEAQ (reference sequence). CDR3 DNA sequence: TGTGCCAGCAGCTTAGTGGGGCAGTACTACTATGGCTACCCCTTC. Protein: CASSLVGQYYYGYPF.

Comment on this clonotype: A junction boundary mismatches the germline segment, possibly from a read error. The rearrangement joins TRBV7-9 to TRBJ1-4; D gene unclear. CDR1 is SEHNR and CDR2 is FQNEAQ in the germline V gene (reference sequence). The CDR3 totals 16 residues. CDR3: CASSLRSGLPVEKLLF. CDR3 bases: TGTGCCAGCAGCCTCAGATCCGGGCTCCCGGTGGAAAAACTGCTTTTT.

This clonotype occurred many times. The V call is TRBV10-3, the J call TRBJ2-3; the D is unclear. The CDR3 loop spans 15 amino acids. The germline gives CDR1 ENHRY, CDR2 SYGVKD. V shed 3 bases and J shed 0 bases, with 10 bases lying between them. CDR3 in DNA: TGTGCCATCAGTGATGAGCGCCTAAGCACAGATACGCAGTATTTT. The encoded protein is CAISDERLSTDTQYF.